These T cell receptor beta chains were read from a single sample in a study of blood T cell repertoires in COVID-19. The method was immunoSEQ multiplex PCR; TCRdb's version includes in-frame clones alone and lacks a portion of them. The sample shows tens of thousands of clones, approximately 79% of them seen only once. Sequenced input: peripheral blood. The source of these receptors is a man aged 55-75 years with active or convalescent COVID-19. CDR3s leave out the opening cysteine and the closing phenylalanine or tryptophan. Only some rows state a clone size, as once, few, many or a class for expanded clones.

abundance: once; v_gene: TRBV11-2; CDR3aa: ASSLWGRLAAF
abundance: NA; v_gene: TRBV7-7; CDR3aa: ASSLGGDRGPMNTEAF
abundance: NA; v_gene: TRBV11-2; CDR3aa: ASSPSGNVWEQY
abundance: few; v_gene: TRBV5-5; CDR3aa: ASSLSIRGRGERLF
abundance: NA; v_gene: TRBV18; CDR3aa: ASSPWGQLVTEAF
abundance: NA; v_gene: TRBV10-2; CDR3aa: ASSESSRGAGDEQF
abundance: NA; v_gene: TRBV6-6; CDR3aa: ASSYSVEGNGYT
abundance: NA; v_gene: TRBV7-8; CDR3aa: ASSLQGGINEKLF
abundance: NA; v_gene: TRBV18; CDR3aa: ASSPTSPGVGETQY
abundance: few; v_gene: TRBV21-1; CDR3aa: ASRQGYYGYT
abundance: NA; v_gene: TRBV28; CDR3aa: ATLGAKAYNQPQH
abundance: NA; v_gene: TRBV18; CDR3aa: ASSQTTGDTDTQY
abundance: once; v_gene: TRBV7-9; CDR3aa: ASIWTGTTDTQY
abundance: few; v_gene: TRBV5-1; CDR3aa: ASSLAGQGFPYEQY
abundance: NA; v_gene: TRBV10-3; CDR3aa: AIRGGREPQH
abundance: NA; v_gene: TRBV4-3; CDR3aa: ASSLEVGGELF
abundance: NA; v_gene: TRBV5-1; CDR3aa: ASSLGRTGNTEAF
abundance: NA; v_gene: TRBV3-1/TRBV3-2; CDR3aa: ASSHRDRSTEAF
abundance: NA; v_gene: TRBV12-2; CDR3aa: ASRLQRRGVSNQPQH
abundance: once; v_gene: TRBV3-1/TRBV3-2; CDR3aa: ASSQKTGSEKLF
abundance: NA; v_gene: TRBV29-1; CDR3aa: SGQGNRGTEAF
abundance: NA; v_gene: TRBV4-1; CDR3aa: ASSQRGRESTNEKLF
abundance: once; v_gene: TRBV5-1; CDR3aa: ASSLTGGNQPQH
abundance: NA; v_gene: TRBV9; CDR3aa: ASSDPLASFRGDEQF
abundance: NA; v_gene: TRBV7-9; CDR3aa: ASVGTGNIQY
abundance: once; v_gene: TRBV5-1; CDR3aa: ASSFLGLAGEEQF
abundance: once; v_gene: TRBV6-5; CDR3aa: ASSRRGRGQY
abundance: few; v_gene: TRBV3-1/TRBV3-2; CDR3aa: ASSQATGDAF
abundance: NA; v_gene: TRBV4-1; CDR3aa: ASSQEGRQY
abundance: few; v_gene: TRBV2; CDR3aa: ASSGEVRNTEAF
abundance: NA; v_gene: TRBV4-2; CDR3aa: ASSQQGGTSTDTQY
abundance: NA; v_gene: TRBV18; CDR3aa: ASSPTARGSNQPQH
abundance: NA; v_gene: TRBV28; CDR3aa: ASSLASGGAYHEQY
abundance: NA; v_gene: TRBV3-1/TRBV3-2; CDR3aa: ASSLGQGNSPLH
abundance: NA; v_gene: TRBV5-4; CDR3aa: ASSLQQPNTEAF
abundance: NA; v_gene: TRBV7-3; CDR3aa: ASSLRGKETQY
abundance: NA; v_gene: TRBV5-5; CDR3aa: ASSLSRPSGEQF
abundance: NA; v_gene: TRBV4-1; CDR3aa: ASSQDRGISYT
abundance: once; v_gene: TRBV5-1; CDR3aa: ASSPDRGGQGYT
abundance: once; v_gene: TRBV1; CDR3aa: TSSQVRTDTQY
abundance: NA; v_gene: TRBV6-1; CDR3aa: ASSEGPGTKSAF
abundance: NA; v_gene: TRBV5-1; CDR3aa: ASSVRDSNTGELF
abundance: NA; v_gene: TRBV10-3; CDR3aa: AIRRDRGSSYEQY
abundance: NA; v_gene: TRBV18; CDR3aa: ASSQDSFYEQY
abundance: NA; v_gene: TRBV7-2; CDR3aa: ASSPGDRLGKGTEAF
abundance: NA; v_gene: TRBV5-7; CDR3aa: ASSRSADLASTDTQY
abundance: NA; v_gene: TRBV5-1; CDR3aa: ASSITGGAGDTEAF
abundance: once; v_gene: TRBV19; CDR3aa: ASSTGQARGTIY
abundance: NA; v_gene: TRBV11-3; CDR3aa: ASSEQGAKGNTIY
abundance: NA; v_gene: TRBV5-1; CDR3aa: ASSLLQGLDYEQY